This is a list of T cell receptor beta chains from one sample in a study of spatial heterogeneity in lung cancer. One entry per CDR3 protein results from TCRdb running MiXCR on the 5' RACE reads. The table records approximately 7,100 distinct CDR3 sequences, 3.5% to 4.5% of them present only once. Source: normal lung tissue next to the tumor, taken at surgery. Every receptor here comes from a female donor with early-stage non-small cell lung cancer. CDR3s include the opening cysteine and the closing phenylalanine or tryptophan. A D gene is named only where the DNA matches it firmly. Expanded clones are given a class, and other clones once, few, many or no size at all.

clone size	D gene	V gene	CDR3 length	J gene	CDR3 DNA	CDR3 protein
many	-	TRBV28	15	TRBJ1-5	TGTGCCAGCAGTTACATGACCCAAAGCAATCAGCCCCAGCATTTT	CASSYMTQSNQPQHF
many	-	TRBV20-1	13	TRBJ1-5	TGCAGTGCTGAACAGGGAATAGAACAGCCCCAGCATTTT	CSAEQGIEQPQHF
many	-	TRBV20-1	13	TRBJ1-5	TGCAGTGCTAGGATGGACACCAATCAGCCCCAGCATTTT	CSARMDTNQPQHF
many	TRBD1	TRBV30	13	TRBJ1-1	TGTGCCTGGAGTGGACAGGGAGACACTGAAGCTTTCTTT	CAWSGQGDTEAFF
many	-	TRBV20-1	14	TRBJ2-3	TGCAGTGCTAGGCCCGTCTTGGGCACAGATACGCAGTATTTT	CSARPVLGTDTQYF
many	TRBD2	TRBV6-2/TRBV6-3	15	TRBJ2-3	TGTGCCAGCGGAAAAGGGACTAGCGGGGCGGATACGCAGTATTTT	CASGKGTSGADTQYF
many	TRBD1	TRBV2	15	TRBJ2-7	TGTGCCAGCGGGACCCCTGGACAGGGCTTGGACGAGCAGTACTTC	CASGTPGQGLDEQYF
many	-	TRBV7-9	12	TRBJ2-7	TGTGCCAGCAGCCCCCTCGACCCGGTCCAGTACTTC	CASSPLDPVQYF
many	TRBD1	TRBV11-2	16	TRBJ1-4	TGTGCCAGCAGCTCTGGGACAGGGCCAAGAGAGGAAAAACTGTTTTTT	CASSSGTGPREEKLFF
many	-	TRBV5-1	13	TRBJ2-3	TGCGCCAGCAGCCCCACGGGCACAGATACGCAGTATTTT	CASSPTGTDTQYF
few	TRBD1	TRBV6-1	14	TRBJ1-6	TGTGCCAGCAGTTCGGACAGGGGCTTAACACCCCTCCACTTT	CASSSDRGLTPLHF
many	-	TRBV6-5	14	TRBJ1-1	TGTGCCAGCAATAACGATATTGGTGGCTCTGAAGCTTTCTTT	CASNNDIGGSEAFF
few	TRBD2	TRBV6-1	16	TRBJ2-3	TGTGCCAGCAGTACGAGCGGGGCCGATAGCACAGATACGCAGTATTTT	CASSTSGADSTDTQYF
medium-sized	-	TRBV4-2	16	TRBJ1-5	TGTGCCAGCAGCCAGTGGCAGGGGATTCGGAATCAGCCCCAGCATTTT	CASSQWQGIRNQPQHF
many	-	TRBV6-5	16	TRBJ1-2	TGTGCCAGCAGTCGGAACCGGCTTGGGGGAAACTATGGCTACACCTTC	CASSRNRLGGNYGYTF
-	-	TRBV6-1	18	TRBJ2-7	TGTGCCAGCTTCATACTCCCGGGAGGGGGCTTTAGCTCCTACGAGCAGTACTTC	CASFILPGGGFSSYEQYF
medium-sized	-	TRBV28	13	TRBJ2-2	TGTGCCAGCAGTTCCAGGGGAATCGGGGAGCTGTTTTTT	CASSSRGIGELFF
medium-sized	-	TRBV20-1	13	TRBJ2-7	TGCAGTGCTAGAAGCTGGACAGATGACGAGCAGTACTTC	CSARSWTDDEQYF
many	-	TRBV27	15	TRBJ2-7	TGTGCCAGCAGTTTATATGGTCAGCCCGGGTACGAGCAGTACTTC	CASSLYGQPGYEQYF
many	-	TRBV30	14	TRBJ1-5	TGTGCCTGGAGTGCGGCGTATAGCAATCAGCCCCAGCATTTT	CAWSAAYSNQPQHF
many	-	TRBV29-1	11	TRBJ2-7	TGCAGCGTTGAATTGGGGTACGAGCAGTACTTC	CSVELGYEQYF
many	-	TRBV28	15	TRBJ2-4	TGTGCCAGCAGTTTTTCCGGGACGGGCAAAAACATTCAGTACTTC	CASSFSGTGKNIQYF
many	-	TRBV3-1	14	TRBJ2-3	TGTGCCAGCAGCCAAGATCCCCGCACAGATACGCAGTATTTT	CASSQDPRTDTQYF
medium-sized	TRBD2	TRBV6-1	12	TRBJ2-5	TGTGCCTGCGGGGGGCAAATCGAGACCCAGTACTTC	CACGGQIETQYF
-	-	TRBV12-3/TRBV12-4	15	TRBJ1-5	TGTGCCAGCAGTTCGGGGGACGGAAGCAATCAGCCCCAGCATTTT	CASSSGDGSNQPQHF
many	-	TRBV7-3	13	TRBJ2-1	TGTGCCAGCAGTCAACTACAGGGCCATGAGCAGTTCTTC	CASSQLQGHEQFF
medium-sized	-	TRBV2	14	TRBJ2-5	TGTGCCAGCAATAGCCGGCGACCCCAAGAGACCCAGTACTTC	CASNSRRPQETQYF
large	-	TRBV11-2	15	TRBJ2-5	TGTGCCAGCAGCTTCTGGGCAGGGAGACAAGAGACCCAGTACTTC	CASSFWAGRQETQYF
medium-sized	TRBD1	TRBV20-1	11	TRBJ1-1	TGCAGTGCCAGGGGGGCCACTGAAGCTTTCTTT	CSARGATEAFF
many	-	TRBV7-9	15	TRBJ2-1	TGTGCCAGCAGCTTCGAACTAGACCCCTACAATGAGCAGTTCTTC	CASSFELDPYNEQFF